The table lists the clone carrying this TCR beta chain with a few counts. The antigen remains unidentified. Lesional scalp tissue (obtained by punch biopsy) and peripheral blood were collected from alopecia areata patients. T lymphocytes (CD4+ and CD8+) were sorted from PBMCs. The data derive from a study of CD8+ T cells in alopecia areata. About the research overall: Among treated patients, oral tofacitinib was administered at 5 to 10 mg twice daily.

The germline V gene encodes CDR1 PRHDT and CDR2 FYEKMQ (reference sequence). The CDR3 extends over 15 amino acids. J lost 3 bases, V lost 4 bases, and 6 bases had no gene match. TCR sequencing used cDNA made by reverse transcription of extracted RNA. TCRdb's table, derived via immunoSEQ multiplex PCR, lists solely in-frame clones and lacks some. The sample holds tens of thousands of clones, approximately 64% seen once. General study points: Patients showed less clear TCR sequence sharing than mice, possibly partly because of HLA diversity.

Sequencing used CD8+ T cells sorted from blood, obtained at week 0. The rearrangement uses TRBV13 and TRBJ1-1; 9 nucleotides agree with TRBD1. This clonotype originated in a human donor with alopecia areata. The CDR3 loop reads CASSSDRGGDTEAFF. The CDR3, as DNA: TGTGCCAGCAGCTCGGACAGGGGTGGGGACACTGAAGCTTTCTTT.